One T cell receptor (beta chain) is described in this entry. Its matching antigen is unknown. Generation of TCR beta libraries employed quantitative 5'-RACE incorporating molecular barcodes. TCRdb re-derived calls from the 5' RACE reads in MiXCR, one entry per CDR3 protein. Found here are around 440,000 distinct CDR3 sequences, 17% of them singletons; the top ten hold just over 1%. The data belong to a study of CD8 T cells in ankylosing spondylitis. General observations from the study: Matched synovial fluid from ankylosing spondylitis patients was reported to be enriched for disease-linked clones. Disease-associated clonotypes exhibited CD8+ identity and were relatively infrequent in peripheral blood. A TCR beta motif of about 8 highly homologous variants seemed to mark ankylosing spondylitis blood. Prior literature has documented some motif variants in synovial fluid and blood from reactive arthritis.

Trimming cost V 5 bases and J 0 bases, with 13 bases left between them. CDR3 length: 15 residues. The genes are TRBV12-3 or TRBV12-4 and TRBJ1-2; TRBD1 is a possible D gene (5 bases). The sequence derives from a male donor with ankylosing spondylitis. Sequenced material: blood, either unsorted or a sorted T cell fraction (not recorded which). For the CDR3, the DNA is TGTGCCAGCAGTCCCGTCGGGGCAGCTAACTATGGCTACACCTTC. This translates into CASSPVGAANYGYTF.